Reported below is one T cell receptor (beta chain). This entry is derived from a study of control samples from healthy donors and cancer patients. Per germline, CDR1 LGHNA and CDR2 YSLEER. The CDR3 extends over 13 amino acids. V gave up 4 bases and J gave up 4 bases, with 10 bases separating them. Assay: immunoSEQ multiplex PCR; the TCRdb copy retains only in-frame clones and omits some. The table records 160,000 or so clones, around 94% of them present only once. The sample consisted of PBMCs. J is TRBJ1-2 and V is TRBV4-3; D gene unclear. The receptor was derived from a man aged 60 to 69 with colorectal cancer. The CDR3: CASSPDGVYGYTF. CDR3 DNA: TGCGCCAGCAGCCCGGACGGTGTCTATGGCTACACCTTC.